The clone carrying this TCR beta chain occurred many times. Its target is not known. This specimen belongs to a study of spatial heterogeneity in lung cancer. Study-wide context: When available, follow-up PBMC samples taken a median of around 2 years after resection were sequenced. In the raw reads, each unique TCR and UMI combination was present more than ten times on average. The study, taken as a whole, reports: There were more appearances of ubiquitous expanded tumor TCRs in blood at resection than at follow-up.

Documented time point: blood at routine non-recurrence follow-up after resection. Tumor, nontumor lung or frozen PBMC supplied whole RNA, sequenced without sorting. Trimming stripped 6 bases from V and 0 bases from J, with 17 bases between. The CDR3 has 16 amino acids. Using its own MiXCR run on the 5' RACE reads, TCRdb lists one record per CDR3 protein. The sample lists 50,000 to 60,000 distinct CDR3 sequences; around 6.7% were seen once. This clonotype originated in a female donor with early-stage non-small cell lung cancer. The chain has TRBV12-3 or TRBV12-4 and TRBJ1-1; TRBD1 is a possible D gene (5 bases). The sample consisted of PBMCs, taken at follow-up. The CDR3 region is CASRRPGTLMNTEAFF. The CDR3 coding sequence is TGTGCCAGCAGACGTCCCGGGACCTTGATGAACACTGAAGCTTTCTTT.